This T cell receptor (beta chain) was recovered during a study of T cell responses to AZD1222 COVID-19 vaccine. Notes on the study in general: Across spike, vaccine-associated CD4 TCRs were found, dominant at 160-218 and 743-854. Repertoire collection took place solely once the T cell response had peaked. Of the AZD1222 recipients, only five to seven were seropositive at baseline. Donors were mostly white British, more females; clonal diversity possibly underestimated.

This table comes from immunoSEQ multiplex PCR, and its TCRdb copy is limited to in-frame clones, with some not included. The repertoire consists of 100,000 to 150,000 clones, with over 75% occurring once and the leading ten covering over 4%. The CDR3 covers 18 residues. The germline V gene has CDR1 SNHLY and CDR2 FYNNEI. The ends lost 6 bases at V and 0 bases at J; junction bases unmatched: 5. This clone was observed once. What it binds is not known. This specimen was peripheral blood, taken 28 days after the second dose of the MenACWY control vaccine. The chain combines TRBV2 with TRBJ2-2; TRBD2 aligns across 15 bases. This sequence originates from an adult who received the MenACWY meningococcal vaccine as a control. The CDR3 nucleotides are TGTGCCAGCAGCCGGACTAGCGGGGGGGTCTCGAACACCGGGGAGCTGTTTTTT. As protein: CASSRTSGGVSNTGELFF.